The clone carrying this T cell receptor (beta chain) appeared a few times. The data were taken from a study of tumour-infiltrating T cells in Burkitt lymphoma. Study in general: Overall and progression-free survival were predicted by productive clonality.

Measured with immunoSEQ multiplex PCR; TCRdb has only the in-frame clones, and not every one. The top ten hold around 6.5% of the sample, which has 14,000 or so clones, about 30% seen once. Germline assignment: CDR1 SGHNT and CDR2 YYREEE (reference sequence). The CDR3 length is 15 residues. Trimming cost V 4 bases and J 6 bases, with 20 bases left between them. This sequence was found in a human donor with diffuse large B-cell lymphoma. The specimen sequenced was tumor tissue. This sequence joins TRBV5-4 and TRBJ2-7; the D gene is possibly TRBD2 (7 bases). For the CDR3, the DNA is TGTGCCAGCAGCACCACTCTGGGGGGGGCCCGCGAGCAGTACTTC. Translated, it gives CASSTTLGGAREQYF.